In this sample, the clone carrying this T cell receptor (beta chain) turned up a few times. No antigen is known for it. The V gene's germline CDR1 is DFQATT and CDR2 SNEGSKA (reference sequence). The CDR3 covers 13 residues. The data derive from a study of T cell repertoires in cytomegalovirus infection. Looking at the study overall: An indication of both CMV infection and matching HLA type came from public TCR beta signatures.

TCRdb reprocessed the reads with MiXCR, giving one entry per CDR3 protein. Of hundreds of thousands of distinct CDR3 sequences listed, 15% to 20% are singletons. Study-level findings and limits: Using cumulative public TCR beta family frequency, the authors identified those who carried CMV together with the relevant HLA.

The genes are TRBV20-1 and TRBJ1-5; weak D call: TRBD1 (6 bases). The clonotype originates from a human donor in good health (CMV status not recorded). Some clones in this sample may be carry-over from other donors' samples. The source material was PBMCs. CDR3 region: CSQGSTSNQPQHF. Written as DNA, the CDR3 is TGCAGCCAGGGGTCGACAAGCAATCAGCCCCAGCATTTT.